This is a list of T cell receptor beta chains from one sample in a study of blood T cell repertoires in COVID-19. TCRdb keeps only in-frame clones here, not all; method: immunoSEQ multiplex PCR. The data contain approximately 100,000 clones, around 85% of them singletons. Sequenced input: peripheral blood. Receptors were obtained from a woman aged 80 or over with active or convalescent COVID-19. The CDR3 runs from the conserved cysteine through the conserved F or W. Fields, in order: clone size, J gene, V gene, CDR3 length, D gene, CDR3 protein, CDR3 DNA. D genes are given only for firm matches. For some rows the clone size is stated as once, few or many, or as a class when expanded; others skip it.

clone size: -; J gene: TRBJ2-2; V gene: TRBV7-2; CDR3 length: 14; D gene: -; CDR3 protein: CASGADTNTGELFF; CDR3 DNA: TGTGCCAGCGGGGCGGACACGAACACCGGGGAGCTGTTTTTT
clone size: -; J gene: TRBJ1-4; V gene: TRBV7-3; CDR3 length: 18; D gene: -; CDR3 protein: CASSLSGVRGRTNEKLFF; CDR3 DNA: TGTGCCAGCAGCTTAAGCGGCGTCAGGGGAAGAACTAATGAAAAACTGTTTTTT
clone size: -; J gene: TRBJ2-1; V gene: TRBV11-3; CDR3 length: 14; D gene: -; CDR3 protein: CASSKGDSYNEQFF; CDR3 DNA: TGTGCCAGCAGCAAAGGGGACTCCTACAATGAGCAGTTCTTC
clone size: -; J gene: TRBJ2-7; V gene: TRBV5-1; CDR3 length: 13; D gene: TRBD1; CDR3 protein: CASSRQGSYEQYF; CDR3 DNA: TGCGCCAGCAGCCGACAGGGGAGTTACGAGCAGTACTTC
clone size: once; J gene: TRBJ1-4; V gene: TRBV6-5; CDR3 length: 13; D gene: -; CDR3 protein: CASSYSMGGKLFF; CDR3 DNA: TGTGCCAGCAGTTACTCGATGGGGGGAAAACTGTTTTTT
clone size: -; J gene: TRBJ1-3; V gene: TRBV30; CDR3 length: 13; D gene: -; CDR3 protein: CAWTRNSGNTIYF; CDR3 DNA: TGTGCCTGGACGAGGAACTCTGGAAACACCATATATTTT
clone size: -; J gene: TRBJ1-1; V gene: TRBV5-4; CDR3 length: 15; D gene: TRBD1; CDR3 protein: CASSYPGQGSTEAFF; CDR3 DNA: TGTGCCAGCAGCTACCCGGGACAGGGAAGCACTGAAGCTTTCTTT
clone size: many; J gene: TRBJ2-7; V gene: TRBV19; CDR3 length: 14; D gene: TRBD2; CDR3 protein: CASRGLAGGYEQYF; CDR3 DNA: TGTGCCAGTAGAGGACTAGCGGGGGGCTACGAGCAGTACTTC
clone size: -; J gene: TRBJ1-4; V gene: TRBV12-3/TRBV12-4; CDR3 length: 13; D gene: -; CDR3 protein: CASSLQLAEKLFF; CDR3 DNA: TGTGCCAGCAGTTTACAGTTGGCAGAAAAACTGTTTTTT
clone size: -; J gene: TRBJ2-2; V gene: TRBV10-3; CDR3 length: 14; D gene: TRBD1; CDR3 protein: CASTGTVNTGELFF; CDR3 DNA: TGTGCCTCCACCGGGACAGTCAACACCGGGGAGCTGTTTTTT
clone size: -; J gene: TRBJ2-1; V gene: TRBV28; CDR3 length: 15; D gene: -; CDR3 protein: CASSFPGQLFHEQFF; CDR3 DNA: TGTGCCAGCAGTTTCCCTGGACAGCTTTTCCATGAGCAGTTCTTC
clone size: once; J gene: TRBJ2-7; V gene: TRBV28; CDR3 length: 11; D gene: -; CDR3 protein: CASRGRLEQYF; CDR3 DNA: TGTGCCAGCAGGGGGAGGCTGGAGCAGTACTTC
clone size: few; J gene: TRBJ1-3; V gene: TRBV5-6; CDR3 length: 14; D gene: -; CDR3 protein: CASSLQGSGNTIYF; CDR3 DNA: TGTGCCAGCAGCTTGCAGGGCTCTGGAAACACCATATATTTT
clone size: -; J gene: TRBJ1-1; V gene: TRBV5-1; CDR3 length: 14; D gene: -; CDR3 protein: CASTGPTPGTEAFF; CDR3 DNA: TGCGCCAGTACCGGTCCTACCCCGGGAACTGAAGCTTTCTTT
clone size: -; J gene: TRBJ2-7; V gene: TRBV15; CDR3 length: 14; D gene: TRBD2; CDR3 protein: CATSQLAGGPQQYF; CDR3 DNA: TGTGCCACCAGCCAATTAGCGGGAGGGCCCCAACAGTACTTC
clone size: -; J gene: TRBJ2-6; V gene: TRBV9; CDR3 length: 18; D gene: -; CDR3 protein: CASSVVTPGGTGANVLTF; CDR3 DNA: TGTGCCAGCAGCGTAGTAACCCCAGGGGGGACTGGGGCCAACGTCCTGACTTTC
clone size: few; J gene: TRBJ1-4; V gene: TRBV7-3; CDR3 length: 15; D gene: -; CDR3 protein: CASSPQQGENEKLFF; CDR3 DNA: TGTGCCAGCAGCCCGCAACAGGGAGAGAATGAAAAACTGTTTTTT
clone size: -; J gene: TRBJ1-2; V gene: TRBV29-1; CDR3 length: 12; D gene: -; CDR3 protein: CSVGQEPDGYTF; CDR3 DNA: TGCAGCGTTGGACAGGAACCCGATGGCTACACCTTC
clone size: once; J gene: TRBJ1-3; V gene: TRBV18; CDR3 length: 14; D gene: -; CDR3 protein: CASSLTGSGNTIYF; CDR3 DNA: TGTGCCAGCTCATTAACAGGGTCTGGAAACACCATATATTTT
clone size: -; J gene: TRBJ2-3; V gene: TRBV27; CDR3 length: 19; D gene: TRBD2; CDR3 protein: CASSLKTGTSAYYTDTQYF; CDR3 DNA: TGTGCCAGCAGTCTCAAAACAGGGACTAGCGCTTACTACACAGATACGCAGTATTTT
clone size: -; J gene: TRBJ2-1; V gene: TRBV6-5; CDR3 length: 14; D gene: -; CDR3 protein: CASSYSSGIAEQFF; CDR3 DNA: TGTGCCAGCAGTTACTCATCCGGTATTGCGGAGCAGTTCTTC
clone size: -; J gene: TRBJ1-5; V gene: TRBV28; CDR3 length: 14; D gene: TRBD1; CDR3 protein: CAAVPRTGYQPQHF; CDR3 DNA: TGTGCCGCTGTACCCCGGACAGGGTACCAGCCCCAGCATTTT
clone size: few; J gene: TRBJ2-7; V gene: TRBV5-1; CDR3 length: 17; D gene: TRBD2; CDR3 protein: CASSLGVSSGRGYEQYF; CDR3 DNA: TGCGCCAGCAGCTTGGGAGTCTCTAGCGGGAGGGGCTACGAGCAGTACTTC
clone size: -; J gene: TRBJ2-3; V gene: TRBV2; CDR3 length: 14; D gene: TRBD2; CDR3 protein: CASGGRGTTDTQYF; CDR3 DNA: TGTGCCAGCGGCGGGAGGGGGACCACAGATACGCAGTATTTT
clone size: -; J gene: TRBJ1-5; V gene: TRBV24-1; CDR3 length: 15; D gene: TRBD1; CDR3 protein: CATSDGAGGSQPQHF; CDR3 DNA: TGTGCCACCAGTGATGGGGCAGGGGGCTCTCAGCCCCAGCATTTT
clone size: -; J gene: TRBJ2-3; V gene: TRBV2; CDR3 length: 12; D gene: -; CDR3 protein: CASRAVTDTQYF; CDR3 DNA: TGTGCCTCCCGAGCGGTCACAGATACGCAGTATTTT
clone size: -; J gene: TRBJ1-2; V gene: TRBV5-5; CDR3 length: 15; D gene: -; CDR3 protein: CASSLAGRAPYGYTF; CDR3 DNA: TGTGCCAGCAGCTTGGCCGGCAGGGCCCCCTATGGCTACACCTTC
clone size: -; J gene: TRBJ1-2; V gene: TRBV6-5; CDR3 length: 16; D gene: TRBD1; CDR3 protein: CASSYLQGAANYGYTF; CDR3 DNA: TGTGCCAGCAGTTACCTCCAGGGGGCGGCTAACTATGGCTACACCTTC